The 23 T cell receptor beta chains presented below share a single source sample, sequenced in a study of blood T cell repertoires in COVID-19. Measured with immunoSEQ multiplex PCR; TCRdb has only the in-frame clones, and not every one. The table includes approximately 170,000 clones, approximately 86% detected once. Sequenced input: peripheral blood. These receptors all come from a man aged 25 to 40 with acute or convalescent COVID-19.

The gene calls are TRBV6-5 and TRBJ1-5, with D possibly TRBD1 on 6 matching bases. There are 13 residues in the CDR3. In germline, CDR1 is MNHEY, CDR2 SVGAGI. The V and J ends lost 2 bases and 6 bases respectively, with 8 bases between them. The CDR3 nucleotides are TGTGCCAGCAGTTACGACAGGATTCAGCCCCAGCATTTT. It yields the protein CASSYDRIQPQHF.

J is TRBJ2-7 and V is TRBV6-1, with 10 bases fitting TRBD1. V was pared by 2 bases and J by 1 base, with 8 bases of the junction left unmatched. Per germline, CDR1 MNHNS and CDR2 SASEGT. The CDR3 runs to 17 residues. The DNA for the CDR3 is TGTGCCAGCAGTGAAACTATAGGACAGGGGGATTCCTACGAGCAGTACTTC. Its protein is CASSETIGQGDSYEQYF.

This clone was seen only once. The rearrangement joins TRBV18 to TRBJ2-1, with a possible D match to TRBD1 (5 bases). Germline CDR1 and CDR2: KGHSH and LQKENI. This CDR3 has 14 residues. The V end was cut by 1 base, the J end by 5 bases, with 9 bases between. CDR3 residues: CASSPQAGNNEQFF. CDR3 coding DNA: TGTGCCAGCTCACCACAGGCAGGGAACAATGAGCAGTTCTTC.

In regard to this clone: Distinct nucleotide sequences in the sample also encode this CDR3. The chain has TRBV7-2 and TRBJ1-3, with D possibly matching TRBD1 (6 bases). This CDR3 comprises 15 residues. Trimming shortened V by 5 bases and J by 0 bases, and 11 bases separated the two germline ends. In germline, CDR1 is SGHTA, CDR2 FQGNSA. CDR3 DNA sequence: TGTGCCAGCAGCCTACAGGGAACCTCTGGAAACACCATATATTTT. Residues: CASSLQGTSGNTIYF.

The chain couples TRBV5-1 to TRBJ1-2; D remains ambiguous. CDR1 SGHRS and CDR2 YFSETQ come from the germline V gene. Deletions cut 0 bases from V and 0 bases from J, with 12 bases between. This CDR3 has 16 residues. The CDR3 spells CASSLAFGVPNYGYTF. DNA of the CDR3: TGCGCCAGCAGCTTGGCTTTCGGGGTCCCTAACTATGGCTACACCTTC. Together with reference TRBV5-1 and TRBJ1-2, the CDR3 gives the full variable domain: KAGVTQTPRYLIKTRGQQVTLSCSPISGHRSVSWYQQTPGQGLQFLFEYFSETQRNKGNFPGRFSGRQFSNSRSEMNVSTLELGDSALYLCASSLAFGVPNYGYTFGSGTRLTVV.

This rearrangement joins TRBV7-3 to TRBJ2-4; unclear D gene. V dropped 2 bases and J dropped 9 bases, with 11 bases sitting between them. The CDR3 is 13 amino acids. Germline values: CDR1 SGHTA, CDR2 FQGTGA. Here the CDR3 DNA reads TGTGCCAGCAGCTTAGTTAACTCGCCCATTCAGTACTTC. Its translation: CASSLVNSPIQYF.

The chain uses TRBV10-2 and TRBJ2-1, with D possibly matching TRBD1 (6 bases). The CDR3 consists of 16 residues. Trimming stripped 9 bases from V and 1 base from J, with 19 bases between. CDR1 WSHSY and CDR2 SAAADI come from the germline V gene. CDR3 coding DNA: TGCGCCAGTAAACTAGGGGGTAGTGGGTCCTACAATGAGCAGTTCTTC. This translates into CASKLGGSGSYNEQFF.

The chain carries TRBV5-1 and TRBJ1-2, with 8 bases aligning to TRBD1. This CDR3 comprises 16 residues. V dropped 0 bases and J dropped 3; count of bases not matched to a gene: 7. CDR1 is SGHRS, CDR2 YFSETQ, per germline. CDR3 sequence (DNA): TGCGCCAGCAGCTTGGCCGCAGGGGGCAAGGACTATGGCTACACCTTC. It is translated as CASSLAAGGKDYGYTF. Combining the CDR3 with reference TRBV5-1 and TRBJ1-2 gives the whole variable domain KAGVTQTPRYLIKTRGQQVTLSCSPISGHRSVSWYQQTPGQGLQFLFEYFSETQRNKGNFPGRFSGRQFSNSRSEMNVSTLELGDSALYLCASSLAAGGKDYGYTFGSGTRLTVV.

This clone occurred a few times. This chain joins TRBV3-1 (or the pseudogene TRBV3-2) and TRBJ1-1; possible D gene TRBD1, 6 bases. This CDR3 spans 13 amino acids. Trimming stripped 1 base from V and 8 bases from J, with 11 bases between. Per germline, CDR1 LGHDT and CDR2 YNNKEL (reference sequence). CDR3 DNA: TGTGCCAGCAGCCAAGGGGTAGGGACAGAAGCTTTCTTT. Protein: CASSQGVGTEAFF.

This chain joins TRBV10-3 and TRBJ1-5, with TRBD1 as a possible D gene (5 bases). The CDR3 has 13 residues. V lost 7 bases, J lost 0 bases, and 7 bases lay in between. The germline V gene has CDR1 ENHRY and CDR2 SYGVKD. The CDR3 region is CAIKQDSNQPQHF. The CDR3 DNA reads TGTGCCATCAAACAGGATAGCAATCAGCCCCAGCATTTT.

The genes are TRBV27 and TRBJ1-6; D uncertain. This CDR3 comprises 12 residues. Germline lookup yields CDR1 MNHEY and CDR2 SMNVEV (reference sequence). The ends were cut back, 6 bases at V and 9 bases at J, with 9 bases in the middle. The CDR3 DNA follows: TGTGCCAGCAGCCCGGGAAGTTCACCCCTCCACTTT. Translating gives CASSPGSSPLHF.

The genes are TRBV19 and TRBJ2-1; D might be TRBD2 (6 bases). The germline V gene has CDR1 LNHDA and CDR2 SQIVND (reference sequence). The germline V and J ends were trimmed by 8 bases and 7 bases, with 21 bases remaining between them. CDR3 length equals 15 residues. This CDR3 is CASRSRGSLGNEQFF. The CDR3 DNA is TGTGCCAGTCGGTCCCGGGGGAGTTTAGGAAATGAGCAGTTCTTC.

The rearrangement joins TRBV27 to TRBJ1-1, with D possibly TRBD1 on 6 matching bases. The length of the CDR3 is 17 residues. The germline CDR1 and CDR2 sequences are MNHEY and SMNVEV (reference sequence). V lost 0 bases and J 0 bases, leaving 14 bases between the germline ends. CDR3 DNA sequence: TGTGCCAGCAGTTTATCAGTACAGGGACGGGTGAACACTGAAGCTTTCTTT. It encodes CASSLSVQGRVNTEAFF.

This clone has at least ten counts. This chain links TRBV6-4 with TRBJ2-1, with 9 bases identical to TRBD1. V shed 3 bases, J shed 8 bases, and the junction held 8 bases outside the gene matches. The CDR3 runs to 15 residues. Germline V gene sequence: CDR1 MRHNA, CDR2 SNTAGT. The DNA for the CDR3 is TGTGCCAGCAGTGAAGTCGGGACAGGGATCGATGAGCAGTTCTTC. Translation: CASSEVGTGIDEQFF.

The V and J genes are TRBV5-5 and TRBJ1-5; D uncertain. Germline V CDR1 and CDR2: SGHKS, YYEKEE (reference sequence). The CDR3 length is 13 residues. V dropped 0 bases and J dropped 7 bases, with 8 bases sitting between them. The CDR3 loop reads CASSLDLVQPQHF. The DNA of the CDR3 is TGTGCCAGCAGCTTGGATTTAGTCCAGCCCCAGCATTTT.

The chain uses TRBV19 and TRBJ2-3, with 8 bases identical to TRBD2. Trimming removed 7 bases from V and 4 bases from J; junction bases left unmatched: 19. The CDR3 consists of 18 residues. Germline lookup yields CDR1 LNHDA and CDR2 SQIVND (reference sequence). The CDR3 spells CASNKRAGTSRVADTQYF. CDR3 nucleotide sequence: TGTGCCAGTAACAAACGGGCAGGGACTAGTAGGGTTGCAGATACGCAGTATTTT.

The V gene is TRBV6-4, the J gene TRBJ1-2; 8 bases fit TRBD1. Trimming removed 7 bases from V and 0 bases from J; junction bases left unmatched: 16. CDR1 is MRHNA and CDR2 is SNTAGT in the germline V gene. This CDR3 region has 18 residues. As DNA, the CDR3 is TGTGCCAGCATTAAGAGTTGTGACAGGGGATTGGCTAACTATGGCTACACCTTC. This codes for CASIKSCDRGLANYGYTF.

The V call is TRBV6-5, the J call TRBJ2-3; maybe TRBD1 (5 bases). The CDR3 is 11 residues long. The germline gives CDR1 MNHEY, CDR2 SVGAGI. V lost 7 bases and J 6 bases, leaving 8 bases between the germline ends. CDR3 nucleotide sequence: TGTGCCAGCATGGGGCTGGATACGCAGTATTTT. It encodes CASMGLDTQYF.

The chain recombines TRBV28 with TRBJ1-4; D gene ambiguous. The CDR3 runs 15 residues. Germline V gene lookup returns CDR1 MDHEN and CDR2 SYDVKM. V was shortened by 3 bases and J by 8 bases, with 16 bases between the two germline ends. This CDR3 is CASSLIGLHGEKLFF. The DNA for the CDR3 is TGTGCCAGCAGTTTGATAGGACTCCACGGGGAAAAACTGTTTTTT.

CDR3 sequence (DNA): TGCAGCGTTTGGGGGGGGACAGGGTCCTACAATGAGCAGTTCTTC. Translated, it gives CSVWGGTGSYNEQFF. V gene TRBV29-1 combines with J gene TRBJ2-1, with 9 bases aligning to TRBD1. V trimming: 5 bases; J trimming: 1 base; junction bases outside the gene matches: 6. This CDR3 is built from 15 residues. The germline CDR1 and CDR2 sequences are SQVTM and ANQGSEA.

This clone showed up just once. The rearrangement uses TRBV2 and TRBJ2-5; D unclear. The germline V gene has CDR1 SNHLY and CDR2 FYNNEI. V was trimmed by 6 bases and J by 2 bases, leaving 4 bases between them. The CDR3 has 11 residues. CDR3 DNA: TGTGCCAGCAGCCCTCAAGAGACCCAGTACTTC. It translates to CASSPQETQYF.

V usage is TRBV4-2 and J usage is TRBJ2-5; 10 bases agree with TRBD2. V shed 1 base and J 5 bases; nucleotides not matched to a gene: 1. Germline CDR1 and CDR2: LGHNA and YNFKEQ. The length of the CDR3 is 14 residues. The DNA of the CDR3 is TGTGCCAGCAGCCAAGTAGCGGGGGGCGAGACCCAGTACTTC. As protein: CASSQVAGGETQYF.

This chain uses TRBV14 with TRBJ1-6; 9 positions match TRBD1. With 5 bases clipped from V and 6 bases from J, the junction kept 8 bases outside the gene matches. This CDR3 is built from 16 residues. From germline, CDR1 is SGHDN and CDR2 FVKESK. CDR3 sequence (DNA): TGTGCCAGCAGCTCCGGGACAGGGCGGAGTAATTCACCCCTCCACTTT. Encoded protein: CASSSGTGRSNSPLHF.